The TCR beta chain under discussion was sequenced for a study of T cell responses to AZD1222 COVID-19 vaccine. This clone was seen just once. Sequenced by immunoSEQ multiplex PCR; TCRdb stores in-frame clones only, minus some. Counted here are about 150,000 clones, more than 85% occurring once; the ten biggest clones make up roughly 3.4%. The sequence derives from an adult who received the AZD1222 COVID-19 vaccine. The sequences come from peripheral blood, collected 28 days after the second AZD1222 dose.

CDR3 coding DNA: TGCGCCAGCAGCTTGATGGGGGCCAACACCGGGGAGCTGTTTTTT. Its translation: CASSLMGANTGELFF. This chain links TRBV5-1 with TRBJ2-2; perhaps TRBD1 as D (6 bases). CDR3 length: 15 residues. The V gene lost 1 base and the J gene lost 2 bases, with 9 bases spanning the gap. Per germline, CDR1 SGHRS and CDR2 YFSETQ.